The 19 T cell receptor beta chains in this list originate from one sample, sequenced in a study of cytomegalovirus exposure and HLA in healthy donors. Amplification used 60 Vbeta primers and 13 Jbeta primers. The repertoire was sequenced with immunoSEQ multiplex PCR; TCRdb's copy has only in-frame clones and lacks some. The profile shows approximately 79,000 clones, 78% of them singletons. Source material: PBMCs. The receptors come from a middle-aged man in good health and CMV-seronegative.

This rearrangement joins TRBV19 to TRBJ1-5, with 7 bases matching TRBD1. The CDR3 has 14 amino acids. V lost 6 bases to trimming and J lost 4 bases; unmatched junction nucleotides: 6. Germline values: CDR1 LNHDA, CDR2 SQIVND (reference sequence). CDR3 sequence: CASSLDRFNQPQHF. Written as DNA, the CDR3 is TGTGCCAGTAGCCTGGACAGGTTTAATCAGCCCCAGCATTTT.

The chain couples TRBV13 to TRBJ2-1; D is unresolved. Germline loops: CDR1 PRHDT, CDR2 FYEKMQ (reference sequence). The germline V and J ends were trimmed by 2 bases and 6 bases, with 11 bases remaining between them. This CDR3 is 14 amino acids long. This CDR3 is CASSLIKGVNEQFF. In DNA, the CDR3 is TGTGCCAGCAGCTTAATTAAAGGAGTCAATGAGCAGTTCTTC.

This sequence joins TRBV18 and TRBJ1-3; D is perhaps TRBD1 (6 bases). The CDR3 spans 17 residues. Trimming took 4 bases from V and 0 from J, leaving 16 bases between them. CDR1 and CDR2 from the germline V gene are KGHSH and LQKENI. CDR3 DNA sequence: TGTGCCAGCTCACTGACCGTGACAGGCGACTCTGGAAACACCATATATTTT. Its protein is CASSLTVTGDSGNTIYF.

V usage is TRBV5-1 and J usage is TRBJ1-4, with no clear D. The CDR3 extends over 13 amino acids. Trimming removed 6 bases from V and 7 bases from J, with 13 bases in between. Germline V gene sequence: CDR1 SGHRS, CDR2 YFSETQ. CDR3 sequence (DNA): TGCGCCAGCACCGGGGAGTACAGTGAAAAACTGTTTTTT. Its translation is CASTGEYSEKLFF.

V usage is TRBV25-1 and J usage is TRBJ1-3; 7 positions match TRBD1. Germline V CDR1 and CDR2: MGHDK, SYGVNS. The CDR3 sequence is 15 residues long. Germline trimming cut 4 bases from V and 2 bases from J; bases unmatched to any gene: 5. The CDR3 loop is CASSAITGAGNTIYF. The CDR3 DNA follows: TGTGCCAGCAGTGCCATCACAGGGGCTGGAAACACCATATATTTT.

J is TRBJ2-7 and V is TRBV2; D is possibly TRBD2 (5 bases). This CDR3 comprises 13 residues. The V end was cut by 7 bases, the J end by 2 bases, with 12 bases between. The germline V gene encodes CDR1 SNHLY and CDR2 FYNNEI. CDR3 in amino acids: CASNQDSAYEQYF. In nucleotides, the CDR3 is TGTGCCAGCAATCAGGACTCGGCCTACGAGCAGTACTTC.

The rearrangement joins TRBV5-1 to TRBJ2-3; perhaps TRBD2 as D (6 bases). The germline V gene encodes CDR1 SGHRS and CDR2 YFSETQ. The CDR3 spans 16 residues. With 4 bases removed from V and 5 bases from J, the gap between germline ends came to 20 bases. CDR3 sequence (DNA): TGCGCCAGCAGCCTCGACCAGACTAGTCTTGGAGATACGCAGTATTTT. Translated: CASSLDQTSLGDTQYF. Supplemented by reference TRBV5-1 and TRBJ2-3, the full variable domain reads KAGVTQTPRYLIKTRGQQVTLSCSPISGHRSVSWYQQTPGQGLQFLFEYFSETQRNKGNFPGRFSGRQFSNSRSEMNVSTLELGDSALYLCASSLDQTSLGDTQYFGPGTRLTVL.

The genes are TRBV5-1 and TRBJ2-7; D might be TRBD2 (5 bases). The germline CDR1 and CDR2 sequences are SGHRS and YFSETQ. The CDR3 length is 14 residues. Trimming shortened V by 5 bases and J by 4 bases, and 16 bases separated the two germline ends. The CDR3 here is CASRPDLGRYEQYF. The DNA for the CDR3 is TGCGCCAGCAGACCGGACCTAGGGAGATACGAGCAGTACTTC.

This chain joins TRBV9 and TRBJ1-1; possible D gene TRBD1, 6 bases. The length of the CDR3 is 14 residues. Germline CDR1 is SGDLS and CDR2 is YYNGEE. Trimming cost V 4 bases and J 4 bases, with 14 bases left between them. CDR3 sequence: CASSKSGGGTEAFF. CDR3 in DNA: TGTGCCAGCAGCAAGTCGGGGGGCGGCACTGAAGCTTTCTTT.

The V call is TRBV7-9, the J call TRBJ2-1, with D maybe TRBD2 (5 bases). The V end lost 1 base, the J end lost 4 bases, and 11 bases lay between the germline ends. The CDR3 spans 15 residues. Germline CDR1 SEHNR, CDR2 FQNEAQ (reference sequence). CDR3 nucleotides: TGTGCCAGCAGCTTAGTGGAGCGGTTATACAATGAGCAGTTCTTC. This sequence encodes CASSLVERLYNEQFF.

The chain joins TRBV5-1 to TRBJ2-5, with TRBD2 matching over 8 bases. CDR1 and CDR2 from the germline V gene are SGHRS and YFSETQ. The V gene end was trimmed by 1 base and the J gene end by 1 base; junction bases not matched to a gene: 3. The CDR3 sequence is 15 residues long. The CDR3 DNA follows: TGCGCCAGCAGCTTGCGTAGCGGGACCCAAGAGACCCAGTACTTC. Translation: CASSLRSGTQETQYF.

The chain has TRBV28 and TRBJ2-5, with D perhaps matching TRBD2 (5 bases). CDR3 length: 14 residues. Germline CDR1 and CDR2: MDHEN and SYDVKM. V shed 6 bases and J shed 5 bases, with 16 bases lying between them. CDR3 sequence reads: CASSQLGRQETQYF. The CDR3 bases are TGTGCCAGCAGCCAACTAGGGCGCCAGGAGACCCAGTACTTC.

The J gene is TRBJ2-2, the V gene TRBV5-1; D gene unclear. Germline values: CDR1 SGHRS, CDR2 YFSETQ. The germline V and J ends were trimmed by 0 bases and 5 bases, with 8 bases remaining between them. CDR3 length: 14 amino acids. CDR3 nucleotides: TGCGCCAGCAGCTTGGGACCAGGAACCGGGGAGCTGTTTTTT. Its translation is CASSLGPGTGELFF.

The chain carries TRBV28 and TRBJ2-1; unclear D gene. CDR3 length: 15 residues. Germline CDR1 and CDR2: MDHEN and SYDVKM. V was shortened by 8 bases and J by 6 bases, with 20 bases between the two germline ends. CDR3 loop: CASFHDRRNLNEQFF. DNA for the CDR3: TGTGCCAGCTTCCACGATAGGCGGAACCTCAATGAGCAGTTCTTC.

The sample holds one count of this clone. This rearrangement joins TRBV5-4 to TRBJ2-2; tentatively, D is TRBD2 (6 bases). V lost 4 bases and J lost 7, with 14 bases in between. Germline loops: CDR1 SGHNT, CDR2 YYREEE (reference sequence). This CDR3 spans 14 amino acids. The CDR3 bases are TGTGCCAGCAGCCGGGGACTTCGCAGCGGGGAGCTGTTTTTT. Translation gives CASSRGLRSGELFF.

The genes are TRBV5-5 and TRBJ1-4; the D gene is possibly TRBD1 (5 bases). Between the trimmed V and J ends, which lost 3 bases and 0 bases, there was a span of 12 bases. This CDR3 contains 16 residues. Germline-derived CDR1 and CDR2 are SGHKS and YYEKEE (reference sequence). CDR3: CASSSLGLATNEKLFF. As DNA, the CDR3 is TGTGCCAGCAGCTCCCTGGGGCTTGCAACTAATGAAAAACTGTTTTTT.

The CDR3 here is CASRMWGLNTDTQYF. CDR3 nucleotides: TGTGCCAGCAGAATGTGGGGACTCAACACAGATACGCAGTATTTT. The chain has TRBV5-6 and TRBJ2-3; a weak D match, TRBD2 (6 bases). The CDR3 runs 15 residues. The germline V gene encodes CDR1 SGHDT and CDR2 YYEEEE. Trimming left V 5 bases short and J 2 bases short, with 15 bases between.

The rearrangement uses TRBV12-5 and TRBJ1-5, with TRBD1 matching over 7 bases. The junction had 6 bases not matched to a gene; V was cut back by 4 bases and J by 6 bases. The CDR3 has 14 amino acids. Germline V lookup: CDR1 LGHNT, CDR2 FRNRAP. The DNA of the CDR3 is TGTGCTAGTGGTTCCGAGGGGGCAGGTCAGCCCCAGCATTTT. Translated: CASGSEGAGQPQHF.

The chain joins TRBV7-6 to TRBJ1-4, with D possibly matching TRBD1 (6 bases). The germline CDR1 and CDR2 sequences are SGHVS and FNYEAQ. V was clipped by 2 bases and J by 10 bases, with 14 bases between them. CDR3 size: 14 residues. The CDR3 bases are TGTGCCAGCAGCTTATTATCAGGGGCGAGAAAACTGTTTTTT. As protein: CASSLLSGARKLFF.